The clone carrying this T cell receptor (beta chain) occurred a few times. The antigen is not known. Trimming took off 6 bases at V and 8 bases at J, with 14 bases between the two ends. Germline lookup yields CDR1 SGDLS and CDR2 YYNGEE. CDR3 length: 13 residues. This sample was included in a study of response to subunit inactivated influenza vaccine. TCRdb ran MiXCR on the RT-PCR reads and lists one entry per CDR3 protein. The data show about 480,000 distinct CDR3 sequences, 10% to 15% seen once. Study results and caveats: Each seasonal influenza vaccination recruits few new T cells, the authors suggested.

The J gene is TRBJ1-4, the V gene TRBV9; D is possibly TRBD1 (5 bases). The source of this sequence is a middle-aged man who received an inactivated influenza vaccine. The sequences come from PBMCs from blood, collected 45 days after vaccination. This chain's CDR3 is CASTRHGDEKLFF. Here the CDR3 DNA reads TGTGCCAGCACCCGACATGGGGACGAAAAACTGTTTTTT.